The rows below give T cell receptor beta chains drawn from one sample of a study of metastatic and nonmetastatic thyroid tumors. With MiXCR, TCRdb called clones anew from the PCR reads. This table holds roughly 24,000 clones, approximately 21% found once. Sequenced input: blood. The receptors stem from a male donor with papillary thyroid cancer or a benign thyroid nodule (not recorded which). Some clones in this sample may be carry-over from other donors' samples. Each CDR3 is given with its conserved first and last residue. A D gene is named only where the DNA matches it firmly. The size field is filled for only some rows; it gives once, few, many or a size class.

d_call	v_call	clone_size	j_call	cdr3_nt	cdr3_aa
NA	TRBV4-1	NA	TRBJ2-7	TGCGCCAGCAGCCACCTGCTCGGACGGGACAAATCCTACGAGCAGTACTTC	CASSHLLGRDKSYEQYF
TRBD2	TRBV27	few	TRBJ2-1	TGTGCCAGTACGAGGGGCGGGGGCTCCTACAATGAGCAGTTCTTC	CASTRGGGSYNEQFF
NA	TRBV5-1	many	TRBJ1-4	TGCGCCAGCAGCGCTGAAGGAGGTCGTGAAAAACTGTTTTTT	CASSAEGGREKLFF
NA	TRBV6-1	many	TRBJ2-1	TGTGCCAGCAGTGCGTTCAATGAGCAGTTCTTC	CASSAFNEQFF
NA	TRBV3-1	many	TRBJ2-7	TGTGCCAGCAGCCAAAGGCAGGGAAGGGGTCACGAGCAGTACTTC	CASSQRQGRGHEQYF
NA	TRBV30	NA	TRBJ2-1	TGTGCCTGGAGTGTACTAGCAGGAAAGAGGGCCAATGAGCAGTTCTTC	CAWSVLAGKRANEQFF
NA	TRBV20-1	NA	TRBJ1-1	TGCAGTGCTAGGGACGTCCTCGAGAGGTTGAACACTGAAGCTTTCTTT	CSARDVLERLNTEAFF
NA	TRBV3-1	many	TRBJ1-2	TGTGCCAGCAGCCGGACAGCCTCTAACTATGGCTACACCTTC	CASSRTASNYGYTF
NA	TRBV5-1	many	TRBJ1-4	TGCGCCAGCAGCTTGGTTCGAGGAGAAGGAACTAATGAAAAACTGTTTTTT	CASSLVRGEGTNEKLFF
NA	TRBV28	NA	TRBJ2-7	TGTGCCAGCAGTCCGGGACCCTCACTCTACGAGCAGTACTTC	CASSPGPSLYEQYF
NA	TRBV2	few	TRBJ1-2	TGTGCCAGCAATCCGGGGATGGGATATGGATACACCTTC	CASNPGMGYGYTF
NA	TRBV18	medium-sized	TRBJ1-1	TGTGCCAGCTCAGTCCATTTGAACACTGAAGCTTTCTTT	CASSVHLNTEAFF
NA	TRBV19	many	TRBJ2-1	TGTGCCAGTAGTAGCACCATTGACAGTACCTACAATGAGCAGTTCTTC	CASSSTIDSTYNEQFF
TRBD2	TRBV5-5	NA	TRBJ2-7	TGTGCCAGCAGCCCGGGGGGGGTAGCGGGGTCCTACGAGCAGTACTTC	CASSPGGVAGSYEQYF
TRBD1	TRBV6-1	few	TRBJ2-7	TGTGCCAGACTTGGGCCAGGGGGTAAATACGAGCAGTACTTC	CARLGPGGKYEQYF
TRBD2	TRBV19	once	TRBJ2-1	TGTGCCATTAGTCCGGCACTAGCGGGAGGGGTAGCGAATGAGCAGTTCTTC	CAISPALAGGVANEQFF
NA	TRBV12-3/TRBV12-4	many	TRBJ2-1	TGTGCCAGCAGTTGGTACAATGAGCAGTTCTTC	CASSWYNEQFF
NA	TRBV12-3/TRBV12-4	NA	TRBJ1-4	TGTGCCAGCAGTTTTGGGGGGGACGAAAAACTGTTTTTT	CASSFGGDEKLFF
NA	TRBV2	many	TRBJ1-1	TGTGCCAGCAACTGGCACACTGAAGCTTTCTTT	CASNWHTEAFF
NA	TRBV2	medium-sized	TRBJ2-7	TGTGCCAGCTGTCCGGCGGGCGGAAACTACGAGCAGTACTTC	CASCPAGGNYEQYF
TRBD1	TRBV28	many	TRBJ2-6	TGTGCCAGCAGCCCCCGGGGACAGTATATCTCTGGGGCCAACGTCCTGACTTTC	CASSPRGQYISGANVLTF
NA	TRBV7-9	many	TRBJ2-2	TGTGCCAGCAGCTTGTCGGCCGGGGAGCTGTTTTTT	CASSLSAGELFF
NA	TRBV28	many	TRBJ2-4	TGTGCCAGCAATACAAGGAGGGGCCTAGCCAAAAACATTCAGTACTTC	CASNTRRGLAKNIQYF
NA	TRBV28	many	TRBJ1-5	TGTGCCAGCAGTTCAACCGCGGCAGACCCTAGCAATCAGCCCCAGCATTTT	CASSSTAADPSNQPQHF
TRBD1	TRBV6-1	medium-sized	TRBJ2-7	TGTGCCAGCAGTTTACGACAGGGGGCCTACGAGCAGTACTTC	CASSLRQGAYEQYF
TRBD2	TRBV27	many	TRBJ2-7	TGTGCCAGCAGTTTGGGGACTAGCGGGAGTATCCACGAGCAGTACTTC	CASSLGTSGSIHEQYF
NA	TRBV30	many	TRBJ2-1	TGTGCCTGGAGTTCCGGGAGTCTGAACAATGAGCAGTTCTTC	CAWSSGSLNNEQFF
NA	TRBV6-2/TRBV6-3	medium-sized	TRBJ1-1	TGTGCCAGCAGTAACTATTTGAACACTGAAGCTTTCTTT	CASSNYLNTEAFF
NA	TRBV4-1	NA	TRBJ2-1	TGCGCCAGCAGCCAAGACGCGTCCCCAACAGGTGAGCAGTTCTTC	CASSQDASPTGEQFF